The 27 T cell receptor beta chains given below trace back to one sample, sequenced in a study of OX40 agonist ivuxolimab in advanced cancers. The repertoire was sequenced with immunoSEQ multiplex PCR; TCRdb's copy has only in-frame clones and lacks some. The sample consists of about 62,000 clones, less than 85% of them appearing once. This material consisted of CD4+ or CD8+ T cells sorted from blood, taken in a trial of the OX40 agonist ivuxolimab. These TCRs come from an adult with an advanced solid tumor such as melanoma, head and neck, liver or kidney cancer.

This clone has just one count. This chain uses TRBV18 with TRBJ2-5; 8 bases match TRBD2. This CDR3 region has 13 residues. Germline loops: CDR1 KGHSH, CDR2 LQKENI. V gave up 5 bases and J gave up 4 bases; unmatched junction bases: 3. This chain's CDR3 is CASSSGLAETQYF. DNA for the CDR3: TGTGCCAGCTCATCCGGACTAGCAGAGACCCAGTACTTC.

The chain employs TRBV10-3 and TRBJ1-4; possible D gene TRBD1, 6 bases. V shed 5 bases and J shed 2 bases, with 15 bases lying between them. CDR1 is ENHRY and CDR2 is SYGVKD in the germline V gene. The CDR3 covers 16 residues. CDR3 sequence: CAISTTWGRTNEKLFF. The CDR3 DNA follows: TGTGCCATCAGTACGACATGGGGGCGGACTAATGAAAAACTGTTTTTT.

This chain connects TRBV28 to TRBJ2-4; D assignment may be TRBD1 or TRBD2 (5 bases each). The V gene's germline CDR1 is MDHEN and CDR2 SYDVKM. This CDR3 has 14 residues. V lost 5 bases, J lost 8 bases, and 16 bases lay in between. CDR3 loop: CASSGGRSWHIQYF. In DNA form, the CDR3 reads TGTGCCAGCAGTGGGGGACGATCCTGGCACATTCAGTACTTC.

The V gene is TRBV28, the J gene TRBJ2-1; no definite D call. In germline, CDR1 is MDHEN, CDR2 SYDVKM. The CDR3 spans 16 residues. V was shortened by 3 bases and J by 1 base, with 13 bases between the two germline ends. CDR3 in amino acids: CASSFQFSESYNEQFF. In DNA form, the CDR3 reads TGTGCCAGCAGTTTCCAATTTAGTGAATCCTACAATGAGCAGTTCTTC. Based on the CDR3 plus reference TRBV28 and TRBJ2-1, the full variable domain is DVKVTQSSRYLVKRTGEKVFLECVQDMDHENMFWYRQDPGLGLRLIYFSYDVKMKEKGDIPEGYSVSREKKERFSLILESASTNQTSMYLCASSFQFSESYNEQFFGPGTRLTVL.

The chain employs TRBV6-1 and TRBJ2-1; D not certain. Trimming stripped 2 bases from V and 2 bases from J, with 4 bases between. CDR1 is MNHNS, CDR2 SASEGT, per germline. The CDR3 length is 13 residues. CDR3 DNA sequence: TGTGCCAGCAGTGAACTGCCCTACAATGAGCAGTTCTTC. This gives the protein CASSELPYNEQFF.

This clone has only one observation. The CDR3 reads CASSMARNTEAFF. CDR3 nucleotides: TGTGCCAGTAGTATGGCCAGGAACACTGAAGCTTTCTTT. The chain links TRBV19 to TRBJ1-1; D not certain. Looked up from germline, CDR1 is LNHDA and CDR2 is SQIVND (reference sequence). The V gene lost 3 bases and the J gene lost 1 base, with 6 bases spanning the gap. CDR3 length: 13 residues.

The CDR3 sequence is CASSPLGNPYNEQFF. The CDR3 nucleotides are TGTGCCAGCAGCCCACTCGGGAATCCCTACAATGAGCAGTTCTTC. The rearrangement uses TRBV7-2 and TRBJ2-1; D perhaps matches TRBD2 (5 bases). Trimming shortened V by 5 bases and J by 2 bases, and 13 bases separated the two germline ends. CDR3 length: 15 residues. Germline values: CDR1 SGHTA, CDR2 FQGNSA.

This clone was observed once. V is TRBV30 and J is TRBJ2-7; D is unclear. The CDR3 covers 12 residues. Looked up from germline, CDR1 is GTSNPN and CDR2 is SVGIG (reference sequence). Between the trimmed V and J ends, which lost 0 bases and 4 bases, there was a span of 7 bases. Here the CDR3 reads CAWSVDVYEQYF. The CDR3 coding sequence is TGTGCCTGGAGTGTCGATGTGTACGAGCAGTACTTC.

The rearrangement links TRBV25-1 to TRBJ2-1; possibly TRBD1 or TRBD2 for D (5 bases each). CDR3 length equals 14 residues. V lost 4 bases and J 4 bases, leaving 11 bases between the germline ends. From germline, CDR1 is MGHDK and CDR2 SYGVNS. CDR3 DNA sequence: TGTGCCAGCAGTGGACGGGGCCTTTACAATGAGCAGTTCTTC. Translated: CASSGRGLYNEQFF. Together with reference TRBV25-1 and TRBJ2-1, the CDR3 gives the full variable domain: EADIYQTPRYLVIGTGKKITLECSQTMGHDKMYWYQQDPGMELHLIHYSYGVNSTEKGDLSSESTVSRIRTEHFPLTLESARPSHTSQYLCASSGRGLYNEQFFGPGTRLTVL.

This clone was counted a single time. The V gene is TRBV6-6, the J gene TRBJ2-3, with D unclear. V was clipped by 6 bases and J by 2 bases, with 12 bases between them. CDR3 length: 14 amino acids. The germline V gene has CDR1 MNHNY and CDR2 SVGAGI (reference sequence). The CDR3 loop reads CASSLVVTTDTQYF. CDR3 coding DNA: TGTGCCAGCAGCCTGGTGGTGACCACAGATACGCAGTATTTT.

The chain uses TRBV10-3 and TRBJ2-5, with D possibly matching TRBD1 (6 bases). The J call may be incorrect, as the DNA end agrees better with TRBJ2-7. This CDR3 contains 16 residues. CDR1 is ENHRY, CDR2 SYGVKD, per germline. The CDR3 DNA reads TGTGCCATCAGTGAGTCGTGGGCAGGGGCCCACTACGAGCAGTACTTC. It encodes CAISESWAGAHYEQYF.

This clone has only one observation. V and J are TRBV5-6 and TRBJ1-5; D gene unclear. The ends were cut back, 0 bases at V and 2 bases at J, with 15 bases in the middle. The CDR3 consists of 17 residues. The germline gives CDR1 SGHDT, CDR2 YYEEEE. As DNA, the CDR3 is TGTGCCAGCAGCTTGGATACAGCGGCGGTGGGCAATCAGCCCCAGCATTTT. This sequence encodes CASSLDTAAVGNQPQHF.

The rearrangement links TRBV11-3 to TRBJ2-1; unclear D gene. CDR1 SGHNT and CDR2 YENEEA come from the germline V gene. The V and J ends lost 3 bases and 5 bases respectively, with 14 bases between them. The CDR3 extends over 15 amino acids. DNA for the CDR3: TGTGCCAGCAGCTTCTCAAGCTTAAGGGACAATGAGCAGTTCTTC. It codes for CASSFSSLRDNEQFF.

The table lists this clone with a count of one. The chain couples TRBV28 to TRBJ2-1, with TRBD1 matching over 7 bases. The germline V gene has CDR1 MDHEN and CDR2 SYDVKM. Trimming removed 6 bases from V and 11 bases from J; junction bases left unmatched: 16. This CDR3 has 15 residues. The CDR3 DNA follows: TGTGCCAGCAGCGCTGCAGGGGCAGGGGGTGGGAAGCAGTTCTTC. It yields the protein CASSAAGAGGGKQFF.

The gene calls are TRBV28 and TRBJ2-5; unclear D gene. The CDR3 is 15 amino acids. CDR1 and CDR2 from the germline V gene are MDHEN and SYDVKM. V lost 5 bases to trimming and J lost 4 bases, with 17 bases between them. The CDR3, as DNA: TGTGCCAGCAGTATACCGGGCCTCCTCCGAGAGACCCAGTACTTC. Translation gives CASSIPGLLRETQYF.

V and J are TRBV6-5 and TRBJ2-1, with D perhaps TRBD1 (6 bases). CDR1 and CDR2 from the germline V gene are MNHEY and SVGAGI. This CDR3 has 16 residues. V was cut by 1 base and J by 8 bases, with 18 bases left in between. CDR3 amino acids: CASSYLTGRAVHEQFF. CDR3 bases: TGTGCCAGCAGTTACTTGACAGGCCGCGCGGTTCATGAGCAGTTCTTC.

This clone is medium-sized by share. Other nucleotide sequences in the sample specify the same CDR3. CDR3 DNA sequence: TGTGCCAGTAGTATATGGACAGGGGATCAGCCCCAGCATTTT. Its translation: CASSIWTGDQPQHF. The chain carries TRBV19 and TRBJ1-5; 9 bases line up with TRBD1. V lost 2 bases and J lost 5; bases outside the gene matches: 1. The CDR3 spans 14 residues. The germline V gene has CDR1 LNHDA and CDR2 SQIVND (reference sequence). Filled out from reference TRBV19 and TRBJ1-5, the complete variable domain reads DGGITQSPKYLFRKEGQNVTLSCEQNLNHDAMYWYRQDPGQGLRLIYYSQIVNDFQKGDIAEGYSVSREKKESFPLTVTSAQKNPTAFYLCASSIWTGDQPQHFGDGTRLSIL.

This chain uses TRBV2 with TRBJ2-5; no firm D call. The better agreement between TRBJ2-7 and the DNA end casts doubt on the J call. There are 14 residues in the CDR3. Germline values: CDR1 SNHLY, CDR2 FYNNEI. CDR3 bases: TGTGCCAGCAGTGGGACCCGGAGCTCCTACGAGCAGTACTTC. Translation gives CASSGTRSSYEQYF.

V usage is TRBV29-1 and J usage is TRBJ1-2; D not certain. CDR3 size: 12 residues. Germline CDR1 and CDR2: SQVTM and ANQGSEA. The V and J ends lost 6 bases and 2 bases respectively, with 10 bases between them. The DNA of the CDR3 is TGCAGCGTAGACGACACAAACTATGGCTACACCTTC. It is translated as CSVDDTNYGYTF.

The CDR3 region is CSVEENTGELFF. The CDR3 DNA reads as TGCAGCGTTGAAGAGAACACCGGGGAGCTGTTTTTT. The gene calls are TRBV29-1 and TRBJ2-2; D remains unclear. Germline V gene lookup returns CDR1 SQVTM and CDR2 ANQGSEA. Trimming left V 0 bases short and J 1 base short, with 0 bases between. The CDR3 loop spans 12 amino acids.

The J gene is TRBJ2-3, the V gene TRBV7-9; 7 positions agree with TRBD1. Germline lookup yields CDR1 SEHNR and CDR2 FQNEAQ (reference sequence). This CDR3 comprises 14 residues. J was trimmed by 4 bases and V by 5 bases; bases with no gene match: 6. The CDR3 region is CASSLIGGADTQYF. CDR3 nucleotides: TGTGCCAGCAGCCTCATAGGGGGCGCAGATACGCAGTATTTT.

J is TRBJ2-3 and V is TRBV19, with 9 bases that match TRBD1. The CDR3 loop spans 15 amino acids. Germline CDR1 reads LNHDA; CDR2 reads SQIVND (reference sequence). Trimming at V came to 4 bases and at J to 4 bases, leaving 6 bases not matched to a gene. The CDR3 coding sequence is TGTGCCAGTAGTACACAGGGGGCGCGAGCAGATACGCAGTATTTT. Translated: CASSTQGARADTQYF.

This chain links TRBV11-2 with TRBJ2-7; TRBD1 agrees at 7 bases. Germline V gene lookup returns CDR1 SGHAT and CDR2 FQNNGV. The CDR3 totals 13 residues. V was clipped by 6 bases and J by 6 bases; unmatched bases: 8. For the CDR3, the DNA is TGTGCCAGCAGAAAACCGACAGGGAGCGAGCAGTACTTC. Its protein is CASRKPTGSEQYF. Together with reference TRBV11-2 and TRBJ2-7, the CDR3 gives the full variable domain: EAGVAQSPRYKIIEKRQSVAFWCNPISGHATLYWYQQILGQGPKLLIQFQNNGVVDDSQLPKDRFSAERLKGVDSTLKIQPAKLEDSAVYLCASRKPTGSEQYFGPGTRLTVT.

This chain joins TRBV7-8 and TRBJ2-5, with TRBD2 identical over 12 bases. The CDR3 contains 14 residues. The trim removed 5 bases at V and 9 bases at J, leaving 7 bases unmatched. Germline loops: CDR1 SGHVS, CDR2 FQNEAQ. DNA for the CDR3: TGTGCCAGCAGCCCACGACTAGCGGGAGCGGCCCAGTACTTC. This translates into CASSPRLAGAAQYF.

With respect to this clone: The junction does not match germline at one end; this may be a read error. The rearrangement links TRBV7-9 to TRBJ2-1, with 13 positions matching TRBD2. Looked up from germline, CDR1 is SEHNR and CDR2 is FQNEAQ (reference sequence). The CDR3 loop spans 16 amino acids. CDR3 sequence (DNA): TGTGCCAGCAGTTTAGGACAGGGACTAGCGGGACAGGGGCAGTTCTTC. Its translation is CASSLGQGLAGQGQFF.

This chain uses TRBV29-1 with TRBJ2-2; the match to TRBD1 covers 8 bases. The germline CDR1 and CDR2 sequences are SQVTM and ANQGSEA. This CDR3 spans 16 amino acids. V trimming: 4 bases; J trimming: 4 bases; junction bases outside the gene matches: 11. Here the CDR3 reads CSVVEGGQGGTGELFF. The DNA for the CDR3 is TGCAGCGTTGTGGAGGGAGGACAGGGAGGCACCGGGGAGCTGTTTTTT.

This rearrangement joins TRBV5-1 to TRBJ1-4; D is perhaps TRBD1 (6 bases). CDR1 is SGHRS, CDR2 YFSETQ, per germline. The ends were cut back, 0 bases at V and 5 bases at J, with 11 bases in the middle. The CDR3 is 15 amino acids. CDR3 bases: TGCGCCAGCAGCTTGGCCGGGGACATAAATGAAAAACTGTTTTTT. This translates into CASSLAGDINEKLFF.